The present T cell receptor beta chain was sequenced within a study of cytomegalovirus exposure and HLA in healthy donors. Notes on the study in general: Association with HLA alleles at 0.05 false discovery rate was found for roughly 17,000 TCR beta sequences in a later analysis. There were some V segments, including TRBV6-2 and TRBV6-3, excluded as indistinguishable. Sequence variants that were highly shared formed a cluster that was likely a sequencing artifact. It was only CMV serostatus that was available as immune exposure information.

PCR used 60 Vbeta primers and 13 Jbeta primers. This table comes from immunoSEQ multiplex PCR, and its TCRdb copy is limited to in-frame clones, with some not included. This sample has more than 200,000 clones, with roughly 80% found just once. This CDR3 has 15 residues. Germline-derived CDR1 and CDR2 are LNHNV and YYDKDF (reference sequence). The V gene end was trimmed by 1 base and the J gene end by 7 bases; junction bases not matched to a gene: 9. Worth noting for this clone: Its antigen remains unidentified.

Sample: PBMCs. The chain joins TRBV15 to TRBJ2-7, with 8 nucleotides matching TRBD2. This TCR was sampled from a girl aged 2-10 years in good health and CMV-seronegative. Here the CDR3 DNA reads TGTGCCACCAGCAGAGTATCGACTAGCGTGAGAGAGCAGTACTTC. Amino acid sequence: CATSRVSTSVREQYF. Variable domain in full (rest from reference TRBV15 and TRBJ2-7): DAMVIQNPRYQVTQFGKPVTLSCSQTLNHNVMYWYQQKSSQAPKLLFHYYDKDFNNEADTPDNFQSRRPNTSFCFLDIRSPGLGDTAMYLCATSRVSTSVREQYFGPGTRLTVT.